The 30 T cell receptor beta chains in this list originate from one sample, sequenced in a study of T-cell reconstitution after alpha-beta-depleted transplantation in children. The TCRbeta library incorporated unique molecular identifiers. TCRdb analysed the PCR reads with MiXCR anew, one entry per CDR3 protein. The data contain 500,000 to 650,000 distinct CDR3 sequences, 9.5% to 12% of them singletons. This specimen was PBMCs, mostly from graft donor cells, taken 180 days after TCRalphabeta/CD19-depleted stem cell transplant. The receptors originated from a female patient aged 2-15 years who had a stem cell transplant for aplastic anemia, so the T cells may come from the graft donor.

The V and J genes are TRBV2 and TRBJ2-1; TRBD2 might be the D (5 bases). The V end was cut by 10 bases, the J end by 8 bases, with 24 bases between. This CDR3 is 15 amino acids long. Looked up from germline, CDR1 is SNHLY and CDR2 is FYNNEI. This CDR3 reads CATRRGYVPPDEQFF. DNA for the CDR3: TGTGCCACACGTCGAGGGTACGTGCCCCCCGATGAGCAGTTCTTC.

J is TRBJ2-5 and V is TRBV30; D gene uncertain. This CDR3 region has 12 residues. V lost 2 bases to trimming and J lost 1 base, with 5 bases between them. Germline V gene lookup returns CDR1 GTSNPN and CDR2 SVGIG (reference sequence). CDR3 DNA sequence: TGTGCCTGGAGTTACGTCCAAGAGACCCAGTACTTC. This sequence encodes CAWSYVQETQYF.

This clonotype has only a few counts. The chain has TRBV2 and TRBJ2-1; D perhaps matches TRBD1 (6 bases). The CDR3 sequence is 12 residues long. Per the germline V gene, CDR1 is SNHLY and CDR2 is FYNNEI. Trimming cost V 8 bases and J 10 bases, with 15 bases left between them. CDR3 sequence: CASSRQVGEQFF. Here the CDR3 DNA reads TGTGCCAGCTCGAGACAGGTGGGGGAGCAGTTCTTC.

Only a few counts were recorded for this clonotype. The chain employs TRBV7-3 and TRBJ2-2; TRBD1 aligns across 9 bases. Trimming at V came to 6 bases and at J to 7 bases, leaving 12 bases not matched to a gene. The CDR3 is 16 amino acids. Looked up from germline, CDR1 is SGHTA and CDR2 is FQGTGA. The chain's CDR3 is CASRPPGQGRIGELFF. CDR3 in DNA: TGTGCCAGCAGGCCTCCGGGACAGGGAAGAATCGGGGAGCTGTTTTTT.

The V call is TRBV6-1, the J call TRBJ1-5; D is unresolved. Trimming stripped 6 bases from V and 5 bases from J, with 20 bases between. Germline lookup yields CDR1 MNHNS and CDR2 SASEGT. There are 16 residues in the CDR3. In DNA, the CDR3 is TGTGCCAGCAGCCCCACAGCTTTTCAGAGGGATCAGCCCCAGCATTTT. Translated: CASSPTAFQRDQPQHF.

The rearrangement uses TRBV20-1 and TRBJ2-5; 10 bases agree with TRBD2. J lost 0 bases, V lost 4 bases, and 5 bases had no gene match. CDR3 length equals 15 residues. Per the germline V gene, CDR1 is DFQATT and CDR2 is SNEGSKA (reference sequence). CDR3 DNA sequence: TGCAGTGCTACCCGGACTAGCGGCGACCAAGAGACCCAGTACTTC. It is translated as CSATRTSGDQETQYF.

This clonotype was observed at least ten times. This chain joins TRBV29-1 and TRBJ1-1; tentatively, D is TRBD1 (6 bases). CDR1 is SQVTM and CDR2 is ANQGSEA in the germline V gene. The CDR3 sequence is 12 residues long. The germline V and J ends were trimmed by 6 bases and 1 base, with 9 bases remaining between them. CDR3 residues: CSVRGGNTEAFF. The CDR3 bases are TGCAGCGTGAGGGGGGGGAACACTGAAGCTTTCTTT.

This clonotype showed up many times. This chain connects TRBV12-3 or TRBV12-4 to TRBJ2-7, with a weak D call TRBD2 (5 bases). This CDR3 has 14 amino acids. The V end lost 3 bases, the J end lost 2 bases, and 11 bases lay between the germline ends. The CDR3 reads CASSFRGIAYEQYF. CDR3 DNA: TGTGCCAGCAGTTTTCGGGGAATCGCCTACGAGCAGTACTTC.

This clonotype has more than one count but fewer than ten. The CDR3 DNA reads TGCAGCGTTCTCAGGAACACCGGGGAGCTGTTTTTT. Amino acids: CSVLRNTGELFF. The gene calls are TRBV29-1 and TRBJ2-2, with D uncertain. Looked up from germline, CDR1 is SQVTM and CDR2 is ANQGSEA. The CDR3 contains 12 residues. Trimming cost V 5 bases and J 1 base, with 5 bases left between them.

This clonotype was detected only a few times. The chain uses TRBV7-9 and TRBJ2-7; 7 bases are shared with TRBD2. Germline loops: CDR1 SEHNR, CDR2 FQNEAQ (reference sequence). V gave up 6 bases and J gave up 3 bases; unmatched junction bases: 5. This CDR3 is 13 amino acids long. CDR3 DNA: TGTGCCAGCAGGAGACTAGCCTTCTACGAGCAGTACGTC. It codes for CASRRLAFYEQYV.

The chain has TRBV6-5 and TRBJ2-5; 8 nucleotides agree with TRBD2. Germline trimming cut 2 bases from V and 4 bases from J; bases unmatched to any gene: 6. Germline CDR1 and CDR2: MNHEY and SVGAGI. The CDR3 has 15 residues. The CDR3 here is CASSYTRTSPETQYF. The CDR3 DNA reads as TGTGCCAGCAGTTACACAAGGACTAGCCCAGAGACCCAGTACTTC.

This clonotype has a count of ten or more. The chain combines TRBV5-6 with TRBJ2-5; weak D call: TRBD2 (6 bases). CDR3 size: 11 residues. Germline V gene lookup returns CDR1 SGHDT and CDR2 YYEEEE. With 1 base removed from V and 12 bases from J, the gap between germline ends came to 10 bases. In DNA, the CDR3 is TGTGCCAGCAGCTTGTCGGGGGACGAGTACTTC. Amino acids: CASSLSGDEYF.

CDR3 bases: TGTGCCAGCAGCATACTTCGGCGGGAGGGTAACGAGCAGTACTTC. This gives the protein CASSILRREGNEQYF. The chain links TRBV21-1 to TRBJ2-7; TRBD2, as called in the table, went unchecked against the DNA. TRBV21-1 is listed as a pseudogene. The CDR3 loop spans 15 amino acids.

This clonotype has just a few counts. The chain combines TRBV29-1 with TRBJ2-1; 8 bases match TRBD2. The CDR3 is made up of 14 amino acids. With 3 bases clipped from V and 0 bases from J, the junction kept 1 base outside the gene matches. Germline values: CDR1 SQVTM, CDR2 ANQGSEA. This chain's CDR3 is CSVERGVSYNEQFF. CDR3 bases: TGCAGCGTTGAGCGGGGGGTCTCCTACAATGAGCAGTTCTTC.

The V gene is TRBV5-1, the J gene TRBJ1-3; 9 bases are a match to TRBD1. The CDR3 spans 16 residues. V shed 0 bases, J shed 3 bases, and the junction held 4 bases outside the gene matches. Germline assignment: CDR1 SGHRS and CDR2 YFSETQ. CDR3 nucleotide sequence: TGCGCCAGCAGCTTGGAACCGGGACAGGGTGGAAACACCATATATTTT. It specifies CASSLEPGQGGNTIYF.

This clonotype was observed a few times. The chain links TRBV7-9 to TRBJ2-5, with D unclear. Germline lookup yields CDR1 SEHNR and CDR2 FQNEAQ (reference sequence). With 5 bases removed from V and 2 bases from J, the gap between germline ends came to 9 bases. CDR3 length: 13 amino acids. The CDR3 coding sequence is TGTGCCAGCAGCCGGGCCCCGCAAGAGACCCAGTACTTC. Translation gives CASSRAPQETQYF.

The J gene is TRBJ2-1, the V gene TRBV20-1; D is unclear. Germline V gene data show CDR1 as DFQATT and CDR2 as SNEGSKA (reference sequence). The CDR3 sequence is 11 residues long. Trimming took 6 bases from V and 8 from J, leaving 11 bases between them. DNA of the CDR3: TGCAGTGCCCGAGCACGATATGAGCAGTTCTTC. It specifies CSARARYEQFF.

This clonotype was recorded a few times. The gene calls are TRBV27 and TRBJ2-4; no firm D call. CDR1 MNHEY and CDR2 SMNVEV come from the germline V gene (reference sequence). CDR3 length equals 16 residues. Between the trimmed V and J ends, which lost 3 bases and 0 bases, there was a span of 12 bases. In DNA, the CDR3 is TGTGCCAGCAGTTTTGGCATATTACTAGCCAAAAACATTCAGTACTTC. This translates into CASSFGILLAKNIQYF.

This chain connects TRBV27 to TRBJ2-7, with a possible D match to TRBD2 (6 bases). The CDR3 runs 16 residues. The germline V gene encodes CDR1 MNHEY and CDR2 SMNVEV (reference sequence). Between the trimmed V and J ends, which lost 5 bases and 3 bases, there was a span of 20 bases. CDR3 sequence reads: CASSPRGVAVNYEQYF. The CDR3 DNA is TGTGCCAGCAGTCCTCGGGGCGTAGCGGTCAACTACGAGCAGTACTTC.

The chain links TRBV18 to TRBJ1-2, with 7 bases identical to TRBD1. After removal of 3 bases from V and 1 base from J, the junction contained 5 bases not matched to a gene. This CDR3 spans 15 amino acids. The germline gives CDR1 KGHSH, CDR2 LQKENI. The CDR3 sequence is CASSPTGADNYGYTF. The DNA of the CDR3 is TGTGCCAGCTCACCTACAGGGGCCGATAACTATGGCTACACCTTC.

This clonotype was found many times. The gene calls are TRBV15 and TRBJ2-1; 12 bases align to TRBD2. The trim removed 1 base at V and 8 bases at J, leaving 3 bases unmatched. This CDR3 is 15 amino acids long. The germline CDR1 and CDR2 sequences are LNHNV and YYDKDF (reference sequence). The CDR3 sequence is CATSRGLAGEYEQFF. CDR3 nucleotide sequence: TGTGCCACCAGCAGAGGACTAGCGGGAGAGTATGAGCAGTTCTTC.

This clonotype was counted a few times. V and J are TRBV6-2 or TRBV6-3 and TRBJ1-1; tentative D call: TRBD1 (6 bases). The length of the CDR3 is 16 residues. Germline-derived CDR1 and CDR2 are MNHEY and SVGEGT. Trimming pared 5 bases from V and 4 bases from J, leaving 20 bases between. In DNA form, the CDR3 reads TGTGCCAGCAGTCCTGGTTGGGGGGGCGCGTTCACTGAAGCTTTCTTT. This codes for CASSPGWGGAFTEAFF.

This clonotype was counted a few times. The CDR3 DNA sequence: TGTGCCAGCAGCCAAGTTAAGGCAGGGGGTCGGAACGAGCAGTACTTC. Protein: CASSQVKAGGRNEQYF. The chain joins TRBV4-2 to TRBJ2-7; 7 nucleotides match TRBD1. CDR1 and CDR2 from the germline V gene are LGHNA and YNFKEQ. V was clipped by 1 base and J by 5 bases; unmatched bases: 11. This CDR3 spans 16 amino acids.

This clonotype was picked up a small number of times. The chain has TRBV3-1 and TRBJ2-1, with D perhaps given as TRBD1 or TRBD2 (5 bases each). V gave up 0 bases and J gave up 4 bases, with 13 bases separating them. Looked up from germline, CDR1 is LGHDT and CDR2 is YNNKEL (reference sequence). This CDR3 is built from 16 residues. CDR3 region: CASSQDSVPGYNEQFF. DNA of the CDR3: TGTGCCAGCAGCCAAGATAGCGTGCCAGGGTACAATGAGCAGTTCTTC.

This clonotype was recorded at least ten times. The rearrangement uses TRBV28 and TRBJ2-5; D gene uncertain. This CDR3 comprises 11 residues. Germline loops: CDR1 MDHEN, CDR2 SYDVKM. V dropped 8 bases and J dropped 3 bases, with 7 bases sitting between them. CDR3: CASGVKETQYF. CDR3 DNA sequence: TGTGCCAGCGGCGTGAAAGAGACCCAGTACTTC. Using reference TRBV28 and TRBJ2-5 for the parts outside the CDR3, the full variable domain is DVKVTQSSRYLVKRTGEKVFLECVQDMDHENMFWYRQDPGLGLRLIYFSYDVKMKEKGDIPEGYSVSREKKERFSLILESASTNQTSMYLCASGVKETQYFGPGTRLLVL.

This clonotype was recorded a few times. V gene TRBV27 combines with J gene TRBJ1-4; TRBD1 matches at 7 bases. There are 14 residues in the CDR3. CDR1 MNHEY and CDR2 SMNVEV come from the germline V gene (reference sequence). V lost 8 bases and J lost 7; bases outside the gene matches: 10. Written as DNA, the CDR3 is TGTGCCAGCGGGAACAGGGGTACTTCTGAAAAACTGTTTTTT. This sequence encodes CASGNRGTSEKLFF. Together with reference TRBV27 and TRBJ1-4, the CDR3 gives the full variable domain: EAQVTQNPRYLITVTGKKLTVTCSQNMNHEYMSWYRQDPGLGLRQIYYSMNVEVTDKGDVPEGYKVSRKEKRNFPLILESPSPNQTSLYFCASGNRGTSEKLFFGSGTQLSVL.

This clonotype has at least ten counts. This chain connects TRBV4-2 to TRBJ1-5; 7 bases agree with TRBD1. The V gene's germline CDR1 is LGHNA and CDR2 YNFKEQ. With V trimmed by 5 bases and J by 6 bases, 10 bases remained unmatched. CDR3 length: 15 amino acids. CDR3 nucleotide sequence: TGTGCCAGCAGCGAATCTTCAGGGGGGTCTCAGCCCCAGCATTTT. This sequence encodes CASSESSGGSQPQHF.

There are many counts of this clonotype. This chain links TRBV18 with TRBJ2-1; D gene uncertain. Germline CDR1 KGHSH, CDR2 LQKENI. Trimming removed 6 bases from V and 2 bases from J, with 8 bases in between. CDR3 length: 13 residues. CDR3 region: CASSPTTYNEQFF. CDR3 nucleotides: TGTGCCAGCTCGCCGACAACCTACAATGAGCAGTTCTTC.

This clonotype has a handful of counts. This rearrangement joins TRBV20-1 to TRBJ2-2; D possibly matches TRBD1 or TRBD2 (5 bases each). The CDR3 covers 14 residues. V shed 3 bases and J shed 3 bases, with 11 bases lying between them. Germline CDR1 reads DFQATT; CDR2 reads SNEGSKA (reference sequence). The CDR3 loop reads CSARGVRYTGELFF. The CDR3, as DNA: TGCAGTGCTAGGGGGGTCAGGTACACCGGGGAGCTGTTTTTT.

This clonotype was seen at least ten times. The rearrangement joins TRBV5-1 to TRBJ1-5; 7 bases fit TRBD1. The V segment lost 4 bases and the J segment 3 bases; nucleotides outside the gene matches: 4. The CDR3 covers 14 residues. CDR1 and CDR2 from the germline V gene are SGHRS and YFSETQ. CDR3 DNA: TGCGCCAGCAGCCCGACAGGGTCCAATCAGCCCCAGCATTTT. It translates to CASSPTGSNQPQHF. The variable domain in full, with the rest retrieved from reference TRBV5-1 and TRBJ1-5, is KAGVTQTPRYLIKTRGQQVTLSCSPISGHRSVSWYQQTPGQGLQFLFEYFSETQRNKGNFPGRFSGRQFSNSRSEMNVSTLELGDSALYLCASSPTGSNQPQHFGDGTRLSIL.